This TCR beta chain derives from a study of blood T cells in healthy people across ages. Study results and limitations: Researchers report that TCR beta diversity correlated strongly with naive T cell percentage.

Each donor had around 11 milliliters of peripheral blood drawn. This clonotype has just a few counts. Antigen unknown. This CDR3 has 13 amino acids. From germline, CDR1 is SGHTA and CDR2 FQGNSA. With 4 bases removed from V and 4 bases from J, the gap between germline ends came to 10 bases. For the second PCR, which ran for about 7 to 11 cycles, a sample-barcoded 5' primer and a J-beta primer mix were used. TCRdb re-called the 5' RACE reads with MiXCR, one entry per CDR3 protein. The sample records under 700,000 distinct CDR3 sequences, less than 25% being singletons. The sample also formed part of further work on T cells of mothers and their children. That report adds: Every mother produced more than 10 million TCR beta CDR3 reads, whereas every child provided 2.5 million to 3.5 million.

The chain joins TRBV7-2 to TRBJ1-1; D is uncertain. This receptor was taken from a boy aged 5-17 years in good health. The material sequenced was blood. CDR3 nucleotides: TGTGCCAGCAGCTCTGTGTCCCGCACTGAAGCTTTCTTT. It yields the protein CASSSVSRTEAFF.